These T cell receptor beta chains were read from a single sample in a study of beta chain features in type 1 diabetes. Repertoires were generated with immunoSEQ multiplex PCR, while TCRdb's copy carries only in-frame clones and drops some. The sample lists about 900,000 clones; about a sixth were seen once. The sample consisted of naive CD4+ T cells from blood. The source of these receptors is a woman between 18 and 29 years old in good health. Each CDR3 is given with its conserved first and last residue. D genes are given only for firm matches. Not all rows give a size; the values are once, few, many and, for expanded clones, a class.

d_gene	v_gene	j_gene	abundance	CDR3nt	CDR3aa
.	TRBV4-3	TRBJ1-5	few	TGCGCCAGCAGCCATTCCGCGGGGCCCGATCAGCCCCAGCATTTT	CASSHSAGPDQPQHF
.	TRBV19	TRBJ2-6	few	TGTGCCAGTACACAGGGATCTGGGGCCAACGTCCTGACTTTC	CASTQGSGANVLTF
TRBD2	TRBV27	TRBJ2-7	few	TGTGCCAGCACCAGACTAGCGGGAGGTTACGAGCAGTACTTC	CASTRLAGGYEQYF
.	TRBV5-8	TRBJ2-7	.	TGTGCCAGCAGCTTCCAATCGACTAGAGGAGGATACGAGCAGTACTTC	CASSFQSTRGGYEQYF
.	TRBV23-1	TRBJ2-2	.	TGCGCCAGCAGTCAATTTCGGCGCTGGGACACCGGGGAGCTGTTTTTT	CASSQFRRWDTGELFF
.	TRBV6-5	TRBJ2-6	few	TGTGCCAGCAGTTACGGGTTTGGGGCCAACGTCCTGACTTTC	CASSYGFGANVLTF
TRBD2	TRBV10-3	TRBJ2-3	.	TGTGCCATCAGTGAGTCTAGCGGGCCTAGCACAGATACGCAGTATTTT	CAISESSGPSTDTQYF
.	TRBV7-9	TRBJ1-3	few	TGTGCCAGCAGTACTTACAGGGACGCTGGAAACACCATATATTTT	CASSTYRDAGNTIYF
.	TRBV7-2	TRBJ1-1	few	TGTGCCAGCAGCTTAAGTCGGGGACAAACGAACACTGAAGCTTTCTTT	CASSLSRGQTNTEAFF
.	TRBV7-9	TRBJ2-1	.	TGTGCCAGCAGCCTCGGGCCGACGGGCAATGAGCAGTTCTTC	CASSLGPTGNEQFF
TRBD2	TRBV4-3	TRBJ2-1	few	TGCGCCAGCAAGGTTCTAAGAGCGGTGCTAGCGGGGAGCTCCTACAATGAGCAGTTCTTC	CASKVLRAVLAGSSYNEQFF
.	TRBV7-2	TRBJ2-1	.	TGTGCCAGCAGCTTATCGAGAGGTAATGAGCAGTTCTTC	CASSLSRGNEQFF
.	TRBV29-1	TRBJ2-7	few	TGCAGCGTCCTGAGGACAGCCGACTACGAGCAGTACTTC	CSVLRTADYEQYF
.	TRBV7-9	TRBJ2-7	few	TGTGCCAGCAGCTTACCAGCGCGGGGGACAGTCTACGAGCAGTACTTC	CASSLPARGTVYEQYF
.	TRBV19	TRBJ2-1	.	TGTGCCAGTACTGGGGCGCAGAACTCCTACAATGAGCAGTTCTTC	CASTGAQNSYNEQFF
.	TRBV5-1	TRBJ2-2	.	TGCGCCAGCAGCAATTGGATAGTCACCGGGGAGCTGTTTTTT	CASSNWIVTGELFF